The 30 T cell receptor beta chains listed next were all sequenced from one sample in a study of blood T cell repertoires in COVID-19. The repertoire was sequenced with immunoSEQ multiplex PCR; TCRdb's copy has only in-frame clones and lacks some. Of about 50,000 clones listed, 75% to 85% are singletons. Sequencing was done on a sample of peripheral blood. The receptors were gathered from a man aged 40-55 years with acute or convalescent COVID-19.

The count of this clone is one. The rearrangement joins TRBV2 to TRBJ2-7; 12 positions match TRBD1. The CDR3 totals 15 residues. After removal of 6 bases from V and 2 bases from J, the junction contained 5 bases not matched to a gene. Germline V gene data show CDR1 as SNHLY and CDR2 as FYNNEI. CDR3 region: CASRRDRGPTYEQYF. The CDR3 nucleotides are TGTGCCAGCAGGAGGGACAGGGGGCCAACCTACGAGCAGTACTTC.

The chain combines TRBV7-2 with TRBJ2-7; 10 positions match TRBD2. The CDR3 is 14 residues long. Germline CDR1 and CDR2: SGHTA and FQGNSA. Trimming cost V 7 bases and J 2 bases; bases outside gene matches: 5. The CDR3 sequence: CASNLGLAAYEQYF. For the CDR3, the DNA is TGTGCCAGCAACCTAGGACTAGCGGCCTACGAGCAGTACTTC.

The rearrangement uses TRBV2 and TRBJ1-5, with D maybe TRBD1 (5 bases). V shed 8 bases and J shed 12 bases, with 17 bases lying between them. The germline CDR1 and CDR2 sequences are SNHLY and FYNNEI. The CDR3 extends over 12 amino acids. The CDR3 nucleotides are TGTGCCAGCGGGGCAGCCCAAAATTTCCAGCATTTT. This gives the protein CASGAAQNFQHF.

V is TRBV19 and J is TRBJ1-5; a possible D gene is TRBD1 (6 bases). The CDR3 extends over 15 amino acids. Germline CDR1 LNHDA, CDR2 SQIVND (reference sequence). V was shortened by 6 bases and J by 7 bases, with 19 bases between the two germline ends. Written as DNA, the CDR3 is TGTGCCAGTAGGACCCTAGGGGGTTCAAGACAGCCCCAGCATTTT. This codes for CASRTLGGSRQPQHF.

In its sample, this clone was seen once. The CDR3 coding sequence is TGTGCCAGCTCTGAGTTCGACTCGAATGAGCAGTTCTTC. Its protein is CASSEFDSNEQFF. The V and J genes are TRBV18 and TRBJ2-1; no definite D call. Germline loops: CDR1 KGHSH, CDR2 LQKENI. V gave up 6 bases and J gave up 7 bases, with 13 bases separating them. The CDR3 is 13 amino acids.

The V and J genes are TRBV12-3 or TRBV12-4 and TRBJ1-1, with D possibly being TRBD1 (5 bases). With 6 bases removed from V and 1 base from J, the gap between germline ends came to 9 bases. The CDR3 is made up of 13 amino acids. The CDR3 sequence: CASSKTGNTEAFF. The CDR3 region has the DNA TGTGCCAGCAGCAAAACAGGGAACACTGAAGCTTTCTTT.

The gene calls are TRBV6-1 and TRBJ1-2; 8 bases agree with TRBD1. The germline gives CDR1 MNHNS, CDR2 SASEGT. This CDR3 comprises 16 residues. V trimming: 2 bases; J trimming: 8 bases; junction bases outside the gene matches: 13. The CDR3 sequence: CASSELEQGAAGGYTF. The CDR3 DNA is TGTGCCAGCAGTGAACTTGAGCAGGGGGCGGCGGGAGGCTACACCTTC.

This chain links TRBV5-1 with TRBJ1-1; 7 nucleotides match TRBD1. V was clipped by 4 bases and J by 5 bases; unmatched bases: 8. This CDR3 has 14 residues. Germline V gene lookup returns CDR1 SGHRS and CDR2 YFSETQ. CDR3 sequence: CASSRLGGVTEAFF. Here the CDR3 DNA reads TGCGCCAGCAGCCGCCTAGGGGGCGTGACTGAAGCTTTCTTT.

The chain carries TRBV24-1 and TRBJ1-1, with 8 nucleotides matching TRBD1. Losses at the gene ends were 7 bases for V and 1 base for J; bases not matched to a gene: 4. CDR1 is KGHDR and CDR2 is SFDVKD in the germline V gene. The CDR3 extends over 14 amino acids. The CDR3, as DNA: TGTGCCACCAGGGAGACAGGGGAGAACACTGAAGCTTTCTTT. This encodes CATRETGENTEAFF.

The chain employs TRBV15 and TRBJ2-7; TRBD1 might be the D (5 bases). Germline V CDR1 and CDR2: LNHNV, YYDKDF (reference sequence). The CDR3 totals 16 residues. V was cut by 0 bases and J by 2 bases, with 14 bases left in between. Here the CDR3 DNA reads TGTGCCACCAGCAGAGATAGGGCAGGGCGAGCCTACGAGCAGTACGTC. It translates to CATSRDRAGRAYEQYV.

This clone was seen once. The V and J genes are TRBV3-1 (or the pseudogene TRBV3-2) and TRBJ1-2; the D is unclear. The CDR3 has 13 residues. Trimming shortened V by 2 bases and J by 5 bases, and 9 bases separated the two germline ends. CDR1 and CDR2 from the germline V gene are LGHDT and YNNKEL (reference sequence). CDR3 protein: CASSQITSYGYTF. The CDR3 nucleotides are TGTGCCAGCAGCCAAATTACATCTTATGGCTACACCTTC.

V and J are TRBV7-9 and TRBJ2-2, with a possible D match to TRBD2 (5 bases). Trimming stripped 5 bases from V and 7 bases from J, with 8 bases between. This CDR3 region has 12 residues. CDR1 is SEHNR and CDR2 is FQNEAQ in the germline V gene (reference sequence). CDR3 nucleotides: TGTGCCAGCAGCGTGGGAGTCGGGGAGCTGTTTTTT. Protein sequence: CASSVGVGELFF.

The chain joins TRBV2 to TRBJ2-7; D call uncertain. CDR3 size: 13 residues. Trimming cost V 3 bases and J 5 bases, with 11 bases left between them. CDR1 is SNHLY and CDR2 is FYNNEI in the germline V gene. CDR3 DNA sequence: TGTGCCAGCAGTGATCGTTGGTCGGACGAGCAGTACTTC. This codes for CASSDRWSDEQYF.

This chain joins TRBV3-1 (or the pseudogene TRBV3-2) and TRBJ1-2; 9 bases line up with TRBD1. This CDR3 contains 14 residues. Germline V CDR1 and CDR2: LGHDT, YNNKEL (reference sequence). Trimming at V came to 5 bases and at J to 7 bases, leaving 8 bases not matched to a gene. CDR3 amino acids: CASSFRTGEGGYTF. The CDR3 region has the DNA TGTGCCAGCAGCTTTCGGACAGGGGAGGGTGGCTACACCTTC.

The rearrangement uses TRBV28 and TRBJ1-5; 9 bases align to TRBD1. Germline assignment: CDR1 MDHEN and CDR2 SYDVKM. The trim removed 6 bases at V and 0 bases at J, leaving 3 bases unmatched. CDR3 length: 15 residues. The CDR3 DNA follows: TGTGCCAGCAGCCCGGGACAGGGTAGCAATCAGCCCCAGCATTTT. Translating it yields CASSPGQGSNQPQHF.

V and J are TRBV11-2 and TRBJ2-2; D is possibly TRBD2 (6 bases). From germline, CDR1 is SGHAT and CDR2 FQNNGV. CDR3 length: 15 residues. Trimming cost V 1 base and J 5 bases, with 11 bases left between them. Here the CDR3 reads CASSLVGRETGELFF. In DNA, the CDR3 is TGTGCCAGCAGCTTAGTCGGGCGGGAAACCGGGGAGCTGTTTTTT.

The V call is TRBV2, the J call TRBJ1-5; D might be TRBD1 (5 bases). This CDR3 is built from 15 residues. Deletions cut 3 bases from V and 4 bases from J, with 13 bases between. Per germline, CDR1 SNHLY and CDR2 FYNNEI. CDR3 in amino acids: CASSEGRGKNQPQHF. The CDR3 bases are TGTGCCAGCAGTGAGGGTAGGGGCAAGAATCAGCCCCAGCATTTT.

The V and J genes are TRBV18 and TRBJ2-7; 11 bases align to TRBD2. The V gene's germline CDR1 is KGHSH and CDR2 LQKENI. The CDR3 length is 17 residues. With V trimmed by 3 bases and J by 4 bases, 11 bases remained unmatched. For the CDR3, the DNA is TGTGCCAGCTCACCTAGAGACCCTAGCGGGGGGACTTACGAGCAGTACGTC. This translates into CASSPRDPSGGTYEQYV.

By share, this clone ranks as large. The V and J genes are TRBV14 and TRBJ2-7; 12 bases fit TRBD1. The germline gives CDR1 SGHDN, CDR2 FVKESK. The CDR3 runs to 16 residues. The V gene end was trimmed by 4 bases and the J gene end by 7 bases; junction bases not matched to a gene: 11. This CDR3 is CASSLRDRGPPGEQYF. The CDR3 bases are TGTGCCAGCAGCCTCCGGGACAGGGGGCCCCCGGGGGAGCAGTACTTC.

This clone was counted a few times. The V and J genes are TRBV5-6 and TRBJ2-7; D possibly corresponds to TRBD2 (6 bases). The CDR3 totals 16 residues. V was trimmed by 4 bases and J by 5 bases, leaving 22 bases between them. The germline V gene has CDR1 SGHDT and CDR2 YYEEEE. The DNA for the CDR3 is TGTGCCAGCAGCCTGACGCCCGGAGGGAGCGGCGACGAGCAGTACTTC. This gives the protein CASSLTPGGSGDEQYF.

V usage is TRBV5-1 and J usage is TRBJ1-4; D gene uncertain. Trimming shortened V by 0 bases and J by 8 bases, and 11 bases separated the two germline ends. Germline CDR1 reads SGHRS; CDR2 reads YFSETQ. The CDR3 length is 14 residues. The CDR3 region is CASSLGRLGEKLFF. Here the CDR3 DNA reads TGCGCCAGCAGCTTGGGGCGGCTAGGCGAAAAACTGTTTTTT.

This clone has a count of ten or more. This sequence joins TRBV7-9 and TRBJ2-1, with 9 bases matching TRBD2. Germline lookup yields CDR1 SEHNR and CDR2 FQNEAQ (reference sequence). V dropped 4 bases and J dropped 3; count of bases not matched to a gene: 7. The CDR3 covers 16 residues. CDR3 amino acids: CASSSLAGASYNEQFF. The CDR3 DNA reads TGTGCCAGCAGCTCCTTAGCGGGGGCGAGCTACAATGAGCAGTTCTTC.

This chain connects TRBV20-1 to TRBJ1-1, with TRBD1 matching over 7 bases. V lost 3 bases, J lost 1 base, and 8 bases stayed unmatched. Per germline, CDR1 DFQATT and CDR2 SNEGSKA (reference sequence). CDR3 size: 15 residues. Here the CDR3 reads CSASKTGQPNTEAFF. The CDR3 DNA sequence: TGCAGTGCTAGTAAGACGGGACAGCCGAACACTGAAGCTTTCTTT.

The chain combines TRBV5-1 with TRBJ2-5; D might be TRBD2 (6 bases). The CDR3 sequence is 14 residues long. The V gene lost 3 bases and the J gene lost 4 bases, with 13 bases spanning the gap. Germline-derived CDR1 and CDR2 are SGHRS and YFSETQ. CDR3 in DNA: TGCGCCAGCAGCTCCGGGACTCCCTCAGAGACCCAGTACTTC. Protein sequence: CASSSGTPSETQYF.

As DNA, the CDR3 is TGTGCCAGCAGCCCGAGACAGGGGGCGAGGAACACTGAAGCTTTCTTT. As protein: CASSPRQGARNTEAFF. This chain joins TRBV5-4 and TRBJ1-1; 10 bases fit TRBD1. Germline CDR1 SGHNT, CDR2 YYREEE (reference sequence). V shed 4 bases, J shed 1 base, and the junction held 7 bases outside the gene matches. The CDR3 length is 16 residues.

This chain uses TRBV5-1 with TRBJ2-7; possible D gene TRBD2, 5 bases. Germline CDR1 reads SGHRS; CDR2 reads YFSETQ. CDR3 length: 14 residues. With 4 bases removed from V and 3 bases from J, the gap between germline ends came to 14 bases. CDR3: CASSPDGGGYEQYF. CDR3 sequence (DNA): TGCGCCAGCAGCCCCGACGGAGGAGGCTACGAGCAGTACTTC.

The chain has TRBV13 and TRBJ2-1; 10 positions agree with TRBD2. The CDR3 totals 15 residues. Germline V gene sequence: CDR1 PRHDT, CDR2 FYEKMQ (reference sequence). The junction had 5 bases not matched to a gene; V was cut back by 6 bases and J by 3 bases. The DNA for the CDR3 is TGTGCCAGCAGATTTAGACTAGCGGGCTACAATGAGCAGTTCTTC. Its translation: CASRFRLAGYNEQFF. Full variable domain (outside the CDR3, taken from reference TRBV13 and TRBJ2-1): AAGVIQSPRHLIKEKRETATLKCYPIPRHDTVYWYQQGPGQDPQFLISFYEKMQSDKGSIPDRFSAQQFSDYHSELNMSSLELGDSALYFCASRFRLAGYNEQFFGPGTRLTVL.

The genes are TRBV6-5 and TRBJ2-3; TRBD2 matches at 8 bases. V dropped 7 bases and J dropped 9; count of bases not matched to a gene: 12. Germline V lookup: CDR1 MNHEY, CDR2 SVGAGI. The CDR3 length is 14 residues. CDR3 amino acids: CASKSGGGWETQYF. DNA of the CDR3: TGTGCCAGCAAGTCGGGGGGGGGATGGGAAACGCAGTATTTT.

The rearrangement joins TRBV12-5 to TRBJ1-6, with 7 bases aligning to TRBD1. V was clipped by 2 bases and J by 10 bases; unmatched bases: 14. CDR3 length equals 17 residues. Germline loops: CDR1 LGHNT, CDR2 FRNRAP. CDR3 sequence reads: CASGLPLKTGYRSPLHF. CDR3 in DNA: TGTGCTAGTGGTTTGCCCCTAAAGACAGGGTATCGATCACCCCTCCACTTT.

V is TRBV29-1 and J is TRBJ2-1; the match to TRBD1 covers 9 bases. The CDR3 sequence is 16 residues long. Germline lookup yields CDR1 SQVTM and CDR2 ANQGSEA. The CDR3 sequence is CTFRIQGQGRYNEQFF. CDR3 nucleotide sequence: TGCACCTTCCGAATTCAGGGACAGGGTCGTTACAATGAGCAGTTCTTC.